This TCR beta chain comes out of a study of long-term antiretroviral therapy in people with HIV. Regarding the study as a whole: Transplant donor controls retained higher diversity, though diversity increased after ART. CDR3 lengths in HIV samples spanned a narrower range than controls. Clones that had undergone expansion before ART dominated the repertoire at all time points. Participants lacked recorded data on ART adherence, viral resistance or therapy changes.

Researchers ran immunoSEQ v3.0 at survey level. The data were produced by immunoSEQ multiplex PCR, yet TCRdb's version contains in-frame clones alone and is incomplete. The sample shows about 29,000 clones, 90% of them seen only once. Details on this clone: The antigen is not known.

V was pared by 4 bases and J by 5 bases, with 15 bases between. The germline gives CDR1 SGHRS, CDR2 YFSETQ. The CDR3 sequence is 14 residues long. The V and J genes are TRBV5-1 and TRBJ2-5, with a possible D match to TRBD1 (6 bases). The origin of this receptor is a man between 45 and 60 years old with HIV. Material: unsorted PBMCs, obtained 3.2 years before starting antiretroviral therapy. CDR3 sequence: CASSNGQPGETQYF. Written as DNA, the CDR3 is TGCGCCAGCAGCAATGGACAGCCCGGGGAGACCCAGTACTTC.